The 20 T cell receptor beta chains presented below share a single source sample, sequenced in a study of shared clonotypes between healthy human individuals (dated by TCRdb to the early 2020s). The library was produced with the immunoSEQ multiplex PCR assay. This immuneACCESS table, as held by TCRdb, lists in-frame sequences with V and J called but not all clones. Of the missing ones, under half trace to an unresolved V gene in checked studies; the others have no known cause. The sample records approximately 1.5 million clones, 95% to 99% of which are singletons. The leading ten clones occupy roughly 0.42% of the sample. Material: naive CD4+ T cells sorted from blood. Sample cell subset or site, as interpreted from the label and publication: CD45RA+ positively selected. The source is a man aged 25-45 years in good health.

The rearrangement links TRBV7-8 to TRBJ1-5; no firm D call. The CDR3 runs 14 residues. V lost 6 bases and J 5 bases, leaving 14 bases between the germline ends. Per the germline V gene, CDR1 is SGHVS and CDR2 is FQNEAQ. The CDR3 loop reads CASSLTGMHQPQHF. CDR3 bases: TGTGCCAGCAGTCTAACGGGGATGCATCAGCCCCAGCATTTT. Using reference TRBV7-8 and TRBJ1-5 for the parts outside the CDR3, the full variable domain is GAGVSQSPRYKVAKRGQDVALRCDPISGHVSLFWYQQALGQGPEFLTYFQNEAQLDKSGLPSDRFFAERPEGSVSTLKIQRTQQEDSAVYLCASSLTGMHQPQHFGDGTRLSIL.

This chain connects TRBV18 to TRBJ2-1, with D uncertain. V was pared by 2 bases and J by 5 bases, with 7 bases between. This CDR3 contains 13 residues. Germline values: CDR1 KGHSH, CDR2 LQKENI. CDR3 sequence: CASSPDQNNEQFF. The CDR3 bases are TGTGCCAGCTCACCAGACCAGAACAATGAGCAGTTCTTC.

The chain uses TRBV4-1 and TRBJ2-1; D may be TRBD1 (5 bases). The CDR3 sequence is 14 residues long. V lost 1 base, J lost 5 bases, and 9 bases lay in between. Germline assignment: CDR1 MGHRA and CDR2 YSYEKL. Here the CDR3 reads CASSQGQQDNEQFF. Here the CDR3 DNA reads TGCGCCAGCAGCCAAGGGCAACAGGACAATGAGCAGTTCTTC.

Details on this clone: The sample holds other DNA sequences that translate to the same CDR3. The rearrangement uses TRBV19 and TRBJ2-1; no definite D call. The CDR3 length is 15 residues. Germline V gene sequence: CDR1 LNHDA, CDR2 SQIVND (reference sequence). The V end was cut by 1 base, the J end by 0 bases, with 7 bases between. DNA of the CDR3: TGTGCCAGTAGTATAGTTCAGAGCTCCTACAATGAGCAGTTCTTC. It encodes CASSIVQSSYNEQFF.

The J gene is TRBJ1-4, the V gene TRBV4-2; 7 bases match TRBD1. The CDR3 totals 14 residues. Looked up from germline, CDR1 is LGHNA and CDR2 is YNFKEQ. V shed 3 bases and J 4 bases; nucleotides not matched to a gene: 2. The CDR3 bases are TGTGCCAGCAGCCATGGACAGGATAATGAAAAACTGTTTTTT. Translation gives CASSHGQDNEKLFF.

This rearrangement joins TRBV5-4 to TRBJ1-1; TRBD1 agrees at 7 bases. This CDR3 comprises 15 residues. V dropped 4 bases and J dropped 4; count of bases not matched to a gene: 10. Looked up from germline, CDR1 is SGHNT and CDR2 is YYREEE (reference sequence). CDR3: CASSTQQGFSTEAFF. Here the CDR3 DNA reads TGTGCCAGCAGCACCCAACAGGGGTTTAGCACTGAAGCTTTCTTT.

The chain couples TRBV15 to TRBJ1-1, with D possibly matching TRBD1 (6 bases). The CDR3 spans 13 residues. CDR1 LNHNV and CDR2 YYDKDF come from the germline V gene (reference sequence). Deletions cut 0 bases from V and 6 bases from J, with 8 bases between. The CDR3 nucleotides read TGTGCCACCAGCAGAGAGAGGGGGGCTGAAGCTTTCTTT. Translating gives CATSRERGAEAFF.

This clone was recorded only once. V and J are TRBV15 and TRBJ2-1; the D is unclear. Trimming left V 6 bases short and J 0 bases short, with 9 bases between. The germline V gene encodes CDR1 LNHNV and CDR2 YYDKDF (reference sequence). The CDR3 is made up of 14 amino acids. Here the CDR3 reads CATREQPSYNEQFF. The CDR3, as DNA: TGTGCCACCAGGGAGCAGCCCTCCTACAATGAGCAGTTCTTC. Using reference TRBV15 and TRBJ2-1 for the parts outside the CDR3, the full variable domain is DAMVIQNPRYQVTQFGKPVTLSCSQTLNHNVMYWYQQKSSQAPKLLFHYYDKDFNNEADTPDNFQSRRPNTSFCFLDIRSPGLGDTAMYLCATREQPSYNEQFFGPGTRLTVL.

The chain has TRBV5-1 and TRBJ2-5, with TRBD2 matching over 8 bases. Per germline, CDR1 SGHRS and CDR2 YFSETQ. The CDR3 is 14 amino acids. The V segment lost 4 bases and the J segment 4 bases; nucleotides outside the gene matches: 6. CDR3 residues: CASSTSAGGETQYF. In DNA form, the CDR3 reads TGCGCCAGCAGCACATCGGCGGGGGGAGAGACCCAGTACTTC.

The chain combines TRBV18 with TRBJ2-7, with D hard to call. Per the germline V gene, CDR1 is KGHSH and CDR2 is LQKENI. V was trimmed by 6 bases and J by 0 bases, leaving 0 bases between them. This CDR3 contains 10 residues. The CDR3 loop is CASSSYEQYF. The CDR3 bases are TGTGCCAGCTCCTCCTACGAGCAGTACTTC.

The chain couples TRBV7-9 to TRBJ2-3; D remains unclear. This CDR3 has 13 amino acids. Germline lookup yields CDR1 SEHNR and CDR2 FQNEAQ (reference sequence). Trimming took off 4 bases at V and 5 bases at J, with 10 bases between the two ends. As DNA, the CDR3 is TGTGCCAGCAGCTGGGCCACGAGAGATACGCAGTATTTT. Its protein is CASSWATRDTQYF.

This chain's CDR3 is CASSLGATGGSRETQYF. The CDR3 bases are TGCGCCAGCAGCTTGGGGGCGACAGGGGGTTCACGTGAGACCCAGTACTTC. The gene calls are TRBV5-1 and TRBJ2-5, with 9 positions matching TRBD1. Unmatched junction bases numbered 11, after V lost 0 bases and J lost 5 bases. Germline lookup yields CDR1 SGHRS and CDR2 YFSETQ. The CDR3 spans 17 residues.

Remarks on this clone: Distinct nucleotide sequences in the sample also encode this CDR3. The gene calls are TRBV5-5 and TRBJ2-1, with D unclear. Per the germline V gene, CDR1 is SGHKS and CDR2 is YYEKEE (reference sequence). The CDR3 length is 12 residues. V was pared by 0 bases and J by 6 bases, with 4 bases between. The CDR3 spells CASSLAGNEQFF. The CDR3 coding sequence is TGTGCCAGCAGCTTGGCGGGCAATGAGCAGTTCTTC.

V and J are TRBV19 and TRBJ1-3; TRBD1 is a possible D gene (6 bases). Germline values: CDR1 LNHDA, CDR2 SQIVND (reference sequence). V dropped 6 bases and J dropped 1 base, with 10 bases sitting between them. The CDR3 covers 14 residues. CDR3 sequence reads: CASRSGQSGNTIYF. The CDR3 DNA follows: TGTGCCAGTAGAAGTGGACAGTCTGGAAACACCATATATTTT.

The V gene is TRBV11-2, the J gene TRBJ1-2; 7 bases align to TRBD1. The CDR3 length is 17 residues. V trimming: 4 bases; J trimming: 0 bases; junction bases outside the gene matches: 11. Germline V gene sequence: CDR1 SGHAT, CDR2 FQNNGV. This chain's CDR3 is CASSSLTGQTANYGYTF. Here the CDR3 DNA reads TGTGCCAGCAGCTCTCTGACAGGGCAAACAGCTAACTATGGCTACACCTTC.

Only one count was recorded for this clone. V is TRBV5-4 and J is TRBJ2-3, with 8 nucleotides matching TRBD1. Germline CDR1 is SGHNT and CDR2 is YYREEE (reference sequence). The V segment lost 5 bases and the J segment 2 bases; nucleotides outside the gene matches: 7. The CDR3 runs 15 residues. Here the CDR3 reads CASSPQGVNTDTQYF. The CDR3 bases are TGTGCCAGCAGTCCACAGGGGGTTAACACAGATACGCAGTATTTT.

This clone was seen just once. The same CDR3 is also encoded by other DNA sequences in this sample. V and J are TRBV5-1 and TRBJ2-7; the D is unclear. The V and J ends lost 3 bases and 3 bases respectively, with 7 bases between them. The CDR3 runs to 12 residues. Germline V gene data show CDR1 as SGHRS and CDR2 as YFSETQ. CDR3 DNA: TGCGCCAGCAGCTCCCCTAGCTACGAGCAGTACTTC. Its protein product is CASSSPSYEQYF.

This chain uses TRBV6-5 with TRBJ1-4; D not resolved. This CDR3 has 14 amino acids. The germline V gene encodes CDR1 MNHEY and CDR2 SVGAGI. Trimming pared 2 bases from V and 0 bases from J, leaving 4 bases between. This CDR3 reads CASSYGATNEKLFF. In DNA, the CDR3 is TGTGCCAGCAGTTACGGAGCAACTAATGAAAAACTGTTTTTT.

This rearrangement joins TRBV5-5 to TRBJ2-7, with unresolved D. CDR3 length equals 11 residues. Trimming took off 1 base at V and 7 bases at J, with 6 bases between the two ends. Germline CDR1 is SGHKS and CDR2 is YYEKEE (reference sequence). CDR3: CASSLLMEQYF. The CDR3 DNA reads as TGTGCCAGCAGCTTGTTGATGGAGCAGTACTTC.

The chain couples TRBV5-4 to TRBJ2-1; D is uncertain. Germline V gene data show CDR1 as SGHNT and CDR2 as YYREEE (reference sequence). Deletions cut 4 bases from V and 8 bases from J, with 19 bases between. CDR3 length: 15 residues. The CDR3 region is CASSDGPQKVDEQFF. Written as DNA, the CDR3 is TGTGCCAGCAGCGACGGACCCCAAAAGGTCGATGAGCAGTTCTTC.